This entry lists 26 T cell receptor beta chains sequenced from one sample in a study of spatial heterogeneity in lung cancer. Notes on the study in general: Tumor mutation counts were tracked by expanded intratumoral alpha and beta TCR counts.

Their specific antigens are unknown. TCRdb reprocessed the 5' RACE reads with MiXCR, giving one entry per CDR3 protein. The table lists over 10,000 distinct CDR3 sequences, less than 6.5% of them singletons, with 11% in the top ten. The time point denotes: sample taken at primary tumor resection. The sequencing used lung tumor tissue, collected at surgery. These receptors were obtained from a female donor with early-stage non-small cell lung cancer.

This clonotype has ten or more counts. This beta chain is a stray read from a library made for alpha chains; its abundance is not meaningful. V and J are TRBV23-1 and TRBJ2-1; the D gene could be TRBD1 or TRBD2 (5 bases each). TRBV23-1 carries the ORF label, with uncertain function. CDR3 size: 18 residues. Trimming pared 0 bases from V and 7 bases from J, leaving 22 bases between. This chain's CDR3 is CASSQSVLAAQGENEQFF. The DNA of the CDR3 is TGCGCCAGCAGTCAATCGGTCTTAGCAGCCCAGGGAGAAAATGAGCAGTTCTTC.

This clonotype was seen at least ten times. Because the library targeted alpha chains, this beta chain is an off-target read whose size means little. The J gene is TRBJ1-5, the V gene TRBV5-1, with D possibly being TRBD1 (5 bases). CDR1 is SGHRS, CDR2 YFSETQ, per germline. V was pared by 4 bases and J by 2 bases, with 7 bases between. The CDR3 is made up of 13 amino acids. The CDR3 loop is CASSETGNQPQHF. The CDR3 DNA reads as TGCGCCAGCAGCGAGACAGGCAATCAGCCCCAGCATTTT. Variable domain in full (rest from reference TRBV5-1 and TRBJ1-5): KAGVTQTPRYLIKTRGQQVTLSCSPISGHRSVSWYQQTPGQGLQFLFEYFSETQRNKGNFPGRFSGRQFSNSRSEMNVSTLELGDSALYLCASSETGNQPQHFGDGTRLSIL.

Details on this clonotype: The library was built for alpha chains, so this beta chain is an off-target read and its size means little. The gene calls are TRBV4-1 and TRBJ2-1, with D maybe TRBD1 (5 bases). The V gene lost 0 bases and the J gene lost 10 bases, with 10 bases spanning the gap. The germline CDR1 and CDR2 sequences are MGHRA and YSYEKL. The CDR3 is made up of 13 amino acids. The CDR3 sequence: CASSQEGVREQFF. The CDR3 nucleotides are TGCGCCAGCAGCCAAGAAGGGGTGAGGGAGCAGTTCTTC.

This clonotype was seen many times. For a library built for alpha chains, this beta chain is a stray read; little rests on its size. V is TRBV2 and J is TRBJ1-5; weak D call: TRBD1 (6 bases). Per germline, CDR1 SNHLY and CDR2 FYNNEI. This CDR3 has 15 residues. V lost 4 bases, J lost 2 bases, and 12 bases lay in between. The CDR3 DNA reads TGTGCCAGCAGTGGGGGGGCTTTCGGCAATCAGCCCCAGCATTTT. Its protein product is CASSGGAFGNQPQHF. Complete variable domain (other parts from reference TRBV2 and TRBJ1-5): EPEVTQTPSHQVTQMGQEVILRCVPISNHLYFYWYRQILGQKVEFLVSFYNNEISEKSEIFDDQFSVERPDGSNFTLKIRSTKLEDSAMYFCASSGGAFGNQPQHFGDGTRLSIL.

This clonotype was counted at least ten times. Since the library was made to target alpha chains, this beta chain is a stray read and its abundance is not meaningful. The V and J genes are TRBV28 and TRBJ2-1, with a tentative D call TRBD1 (6 bases). This CDR3 is 14 amino acids long. Germline loops: CDR1 MDHEN, CDR2 SYDVKM. V was trimmed by 2 bases and J by 7 bases, leaving 12 bases between them. The CDR3 coding sequence is TGTGCCAGCAGTTTACCTACCAGGGGAAATGAGCAGTTCTTC. The encoded protein is CASSLPTRGNEQFF.

The sample holds many counts of this clonotype. The library was designed around alpha chains, so this beta chain is a stray read whose abundance carries little weight. The chain is built from TRBV10-3 and TRBJ2-3; D is possibly TRBD2 (6 bases). Germline CDR1 is ENHRY and CDR2 is SYGVKD. The V end was cut by 8 bases, the J end by 5 bases, with 14 bases between. The CDR3 totals 13 residues. CDR3 sequence (DNA): TGTGCCATCCAGAGCCCCGGGGGAGATACGCAGTATTTT. It specifies CAIQSPGGDTQYF.

Many counts were recorded for this clonotype. Since it is a stray read in a library aimed at alpha chains, this beta chain has a size that is not meaningful. V is TRBV20-1 and J is TRBJ2-6, with TRBD1 matching over 9 bases. With V trimmed by 3 bases and J by 0 bases, 6 bases remained unmatched. The CDR3 length is 17 residues. CDR1 and CDR2 from the germline V gene are DFQATT and SNEGSKA (reference sequence). CDR3 nucleotide sequence: TGCAGTGCTAGGGGGACAGGGCTCCTCTCTGGGGCCAACGTCCTGACTTTC. Residues: CSARGTGLLSGANVLTF.

This clonotype was picked up many times. Within a library made for alpha chains, this beta chain is off target, and its count is uninformative. The chain has TRBV12-3 or TRBV12-4 and TRBJ2-3; D may be TRBD1 (5 bases). Trimming left V 2 bases short and J 6 bases short, with 12 bases between. The CDR3 is made up of 14 amino acids. This chain's CDR3 is CASSLRQTMDTQYF. CDR3 DNA sequence: TGTGCCAGCAGTTTAAGACAGACGATGGATACGCAGTATTTT.

This clonotype was counted many times. A library made for alpha chains picked up this beta chain off target, so its size means little. This chain joins TRBV3-1 and TRBJ1-3; unclear D gene. The CDR3 runs 10 residues. Trimming took off 5 bases at V and 8 bases at J, with 4 bases between the two ends. CDR1 is LGHDT and CDR2 is YNNKEL in the germline V gene (reference sequence). CDR3 sequence: CASSGDTIYF. Here the CDR3 DNA reads TGTGCCAGCAGCGGAGACACCATATATTTT.

Many counts were recorded for this clonotype. Because the library targeted alpha chains, this beta chain is an off-target read whose size means little. This chain joins TRBV7-9 and TRBJ1-5; 7 nucleotides align to TRBD1. The V segment lost 5 bases and the J segment 7 bases; nucleotides outside the gene matches: 5. The CDR3 runs to 13 residues. CDR1 and CDR2 from the germline V gene are SEHNR and FQNEAQ (reference sequence). The CDR3 DNA sequence: TGTGCCAGCAGCCTGACAGGGAACCAGCCCCAGCATTTT. Its translation: CASSLTGNQPQHF.

The table lists this clonotype with many counts. This beta chain is a stray read from a library made for alpha chains; its abundance is not meaningful. J is TRBJ1-2 and V is TRBV12-3 or TRBV12-4; 8 bases are shared with TRBD1. The V and J ends lost 6 bases and 6 bases, in that order; junction bases with no gene match: 6. The CDR3 sequence is 13 residues long. This CDR3 reads CASSLGTGDGYTF. CDR3 sequence (DNA): TGTGCCAGCAGCCTGGGGACAGGCGATGGCTACACCTTC.

This clonotype appeared many times. The library was prepared for alpha chains; this beta chain is a stray read, so its frequency means little. The chain employs TRBV30 and TRBJ2-1, with D hard to call. The CDR3 loop spans 11 amino acids. Germline V gene data show CDR1 as GTSNPN and CDR2 as SVGIG (reference sequence). Trimming stripped 0 bases from V and 7 bases from J, with 4 bases between. The CDR3 DNA reads TGTGCCTGGAGTGTCGGAAATGAGCAGTTCTTC. Amino acid sequence: CAWSVGNEQFF. The full variable domain, in which reference TRBV30 and TRBJ2-1 provide the parts outside the CDR3, is SQTIHQWPATLVQPVGSPLSLECTVEGTSNPNLYWYRQAAGRGLQLLFYSVGIGQISSEVPQNLSASRPQDRQFILSSKKLLLSDSGFYLCAWSVGNEQFFGPGTRLTVL.

This clonotype appeared many times. This beta chain was picked up by a library intended for alpha chains and is off target, so its count carries little meaning. This sequence joins TRBV11-2 and TRBJ2-1; D call uncertain. The germline V gene encodes CDR1 SGHAT and CDR2 FQNNGV. Trimming took 5 bases from V and 4 from J, leaving 12 bases between them. The CDR3 totals 14 residues. CDR3 DNA sequence: TGTGCCAGCAGCATAGTGAGACCGTACAATGAGCAGTTCTTC. As protein: CASSIVRPYNEQFF.

Ten or more counts support this clonotype. This beta chain turned up in a library designed for alpha chains; as an off-target read, its abundance says little. The chain couples TRBV7-9 to TRBJ2-7; 10 bases are a match to TRBD1. V lost 4 bases and J lost 7; bases outside the gene matches: 13. The CDR3 has 16 residues. Germline V gene data show CDR1 as SEHNR and CDR2 as FQNEAQ (reference sequence). CDR3 amino acids: CASSSRLGQGLREQYF. The CDR3 DNA is TGTGCCAGCAGCTCCAGACTGGGACAGGGGTTGAGGGAGCAGTACTTC.

This clonotype was observed at least ten times. Since no conserved phenylalanine or tryptophan closes the CDR3, a read error is the likely cause. The DNA is left out, because the CDR3 cannot be placed on it with certainty; the CDR3 is given as TCRdb lists it. With the library built for alpha chains, this beta chain is off target and its frequency is not meaningful. V and J are TRBV7-8 and TRBJ1-6. The germline CDR1 and CDR2 sequences are SGHVS and FQNEAQ. Termini included, the CDR3 measures 8 amino acids. CDR3 protein: CASSLGSL.

With regard to this clonotype: Found in a library prepared for alpha chains, this beta chain is an off-target read, and its abundance has little meaning. The V call is TRBV5-1, the J call TRBJ1-2, with D perhaps matching TRBD1 (6 bases). Between the trimmed V and J ends, which lost 0 bases and 6 bases, there was a span of 12 bases. There are 14 residues in the CDR3. From germline, CDR1 is SGHRS and CDR2 YFSETQ. CDR3 sequence (DNA): TGCGCCAGCAGCTTGGAGGGGGGCCGGAATGGCTACACCTTC. This codes for CASSLEGGRNGYTF. Full variable domain (missing parts from reference TRBV5-1 and TRBJ1-2): KAGVTQTPRYLIKTRGQQVTLSCSPISGHRSVSWYQQTPGQGLQFLFEYFSETQRNKGNFPGRFSGRQFSNSRSEMNVSTLELGDSALYLCASSLEGGRNGYTFGSGTRLTVV.

This clonotype came up many times. Since the library was made to target alpha chains, this beta chain is a stray read and its abundance is not meaningful. This chain uses TRBV20-1 with TRBJ1-4, with no clear D. CDR3 length: 14 amino acids. CDR1 is DFQATT, CDR2 SNEGSKA, per germline (reference sequence). V gave up 3 bases and J gave up 8 bases, with 16 bases separating them. The CDR3 DNA is TGCAGTGCTAGTGTGGGTGAGGAGGGAGAAAAACTGTTTTTT. Translating it yields CSASVGEEGEKLFF.

There are many counts of this clonotype. With the library built for alpha chains, this beta chain is off target and its frequency is not meaningful. V gene TRBV28 combines with J gene TRBJ1-1; maybe TRBD1 (6 bases). Germline CDR1 is MDHEN and CDR2 is SYDVKM. This CDR3 is 12 amino acids long. V was clipped by 8 bases and J by 7 bases, with 14 bases between them. CDR3 in DNA: TGTGCCAGCTACAGGGCTACGGGTGAAGCTTTCTTT. Residues: CASYRATGEAFF.

This clonotype was observed many times. For a library built for alpha chains, this beta chain is a stray read; little rests on its size. This chain links TRBV5-6 with TRBJ2-5; D possibly matches TRBD1 or TRBD2 (6 bases each). Germline lookup yields CDR1 SGHDT and CDR2 YYEEEE. The CDR3 totals 14 residues. Trimming stripped 4 bases from V and 4 bases from J, with 14 bases between. CDR3 sequence reads: CASSVPGAGETQYF. In DNA, the CDR3 is TGTGCCAGCAGCGTCCCGGGGGCGGGAGAGACCCAGTACTTC.

This clonotype came up many times. For a library built for alpha chains, this beta chain is a stray read; little rests on its size. This chain uses TRBV28 with TRBJ1-5; 8 bases match TRBD1. J was trimmed by 11 bases and V by 2 bases; bases with no gene match: 14. There are 16 residues in the CDR3. The germline V gene encodes CDR1 MDHEN and CDR2 SYDVKM. The CDR3 region has the DNA TGTGCCAGCAGTTTACCCACGGACAGGGTACAAGAGACCCAGCATTTT. Translation gives CASSLPTDRVQETQHF.

A word on this clonotype: This beta chain is off target for a library built for alpha chains, so its abundance means little. This chain joins TRBV6-1 and TRBJ2-1; 9 nucleotides agree with TRBD1. Germline V lookup: CDR1 MNHNS, CDR2 SASEGT. The J segment lost 5 bases and the V segment lost 7 bases, leaving 12 bases of the junction unmatched. CDR3 size: 16 residues. The CDR3 sequence is CASIGVVGTGNNEQFF. CDR3 nucleotides: TGTGCCAGCATTGGAGTCGTCGGGACAGGGAACAATGAGCAGTTCTTC.

This clonotype has a count of ten or more. A library prepared for alpha chains yielded this beta chain as an off-target read; its size is of little meaning. The CDR3 DNA follows: TGTGCCAGCTCACCAATCTATCGGGGTGATCCAAATTCACCCCTCCACTTT. Translation: CASSPIYRGDPNSPLHF. This sequence joins TRBV18 and TRBJ1-6; D not resolved. The CDR3 contains 17 residues. Germline V gives CDR1 KGHSH, CDR2 LQKENI. Trimming took 2 bases from V and 7 from J, leaving 18 bases between them.

This clonotype counts as medium-sized (0.01 to 0.1%). The library was built for alpha chains, so this beta chain is an off-target read and its size means little. In DNA, the CDR3 is TGTGCCAGCAGCCCTGGACCGAACTACGAGCAGTACTTC. This codes for CASSPGPNYEQYF. The rearrangement links TRBV7-6 to TRBJ2-7; unclear D gene. This CDR3 is built from 13 residues. V gave up 5 bases and J gave up 3 bases, with 11 bases separating them. Germline V gives CDR1 SGHVS, CDR2 FNYEAQ.

Many counts were recorded for this clonotype. The library was prepared for alpha chains; this beta chain is a stray read, so its frequency means little. CDR3 in amino acids: CASSLGRSNQPQHF. Here the CDR3 DNA reads TGTGCCAGCAGTCTGGGTAGGAGCAATCAGCCCCAGCATTTT. V is TRBV6-1 and J is TRBJ1-5; no definite D call. This CDR3 comprises 14 residues. Trimming shortened V by 5 bases and J by 1 base, and 9 bases separated the two germline ends. Per the germline V gene, CDR1 is MNHNS and CDR2 is SASEGT.

This clonotype was recorded many times. This beta chain turned up in a library designed for alpha chains; as an off-target read, its abundance says little. The chain links TRBV7-2 to TRBJ2-1, with 9 positions matching TRBD2. V lost 5 bases to trimming and J lost 3 bases; unmatched junction nucleotides: 8. The CDR3 covers 16 residues. Per germline, CDR1 SGHTA and CDR2 FQGNSA. The CDR3 spells CASSTQGLANYNEQFF. The DNA for the CDR3 is TGTGCCAGCAGCACCCAGGGACTAGCTAACTACAATGAGCAGTTCTTC.

This clonotype is termed medium-sized. A library prepared for alpha chains yielded this beta chain as an off-target read; its size is of little meaning. This chain connects TRBV12-3 or TRBV12-4 to TRBJ2-7; D perhaps matches TRBD2 (6 bases). V dropped 2 bases and J dropped 7 bases, with 15 bases sitting between them. CDR3 length: 14 amino acids. The CDR3 DNA reads as TGTGCCAGCAGTTTAAGGATGGGACTGAGGGAGCAGTACTTC. Residues: CASSLRMGLREQYF.